The 21 T cell receptor beta chains presented below share a single source sample, sequenced in a study of identical twins. TCRdb reanalysed the 5' RACE reads using MiXCR and keeps one entry per CDR3 protein. This sample has around 530,000 distinct CDR3 sequences, with roughly 15% found just once. The data were also submitted as part of a second study, on yellow fever vaccine responses in identical twins.

The sequenced sample consisted of CD4+ T cells sorted from blood. These receptors originate from a woman aged 18-30 years in good health.

This clonotype was observed a few times. The J gene is TRBJ2-7, the V gene TRBV16; possibly TRBD1 for D (5 bases). The CDR3 is 13 amino acids. The ends were cut back, 4 bases at V and 3 bases at J, with 10 bases in the middle. The germline gives CDR1 KGHSY, CDR2 FQNENV. CDR3 sequence (DNA): TGTGCCAGCAGCCTCGACAGTTACTACGAGCAGTACTTC. Protein product: CASSLDSYYEQYF.

V is TRBV10-2 and J is TRBJ2-1; D unresolved. The CDR3 length is 13 residues. V was pared by 3 bases and J by 10 bases, with 13 bases between. Germline loops: CDR1 WSHSY, CDR2 SAAADI. This CDR3 is CASSDPLTSEQFF. The CDR3 region has the DNA TGCGCCAGCAGTGATCCGTTGACCTCCGAGCAGTTCTTC.

This clonotype occurred a few times. The chain carries TRBV5-1 and TRBJ2-2; D perhaps matches TRBD2 (5 bases). Germline values: CDR1 SGHRS, CDR2 YFSETQ. This CDR3 has 13 residues. Trimming pared 6 bases from V and 2 bases from J, leaving 8 bases between. In DNA, the CDR3 is TGCGCCAGCAAGGAGGATAACACCGGGGAGCTGTTTTTT. As protein: CASKEDNTGELFF.

This clonotype has just a few counts. The rearrangement links TRBV12-3 or TRBV12-4 to TRBJ1-1; 8 bases fit TRBD1. The CDR3 runs 13 residues. V lost 6 bases to trimming and J lost 4 bases; unmatched junction nucleotides: 4. CDR3 region: CASRRQGPTEAFF. CDR3 coding DNA: TGTGCCAGCAGAAGACAGGGGCCCACTGAAGCTTTCTTT.

Only a few counts were recorded for this clonotype. This chain joins TRBV6-2 or TRBV6-3 and TRBJ2-7; the D is unclear. V was cut by 4 bases and J by 6 bases, with 10 bases left in between. The CDR3 spans 12 residues. Germline values: CDR1 MNHEY, CDR2 SVGEGT. Written as DNA, the CDR3 is TGTGCCAGCAGTTCCACCTTAGCCGAGCAGTACTTC. Encoded protein: CASSSTLAEQYF.

This clonotype came up a few times. The CDR3 loop is CASSFGPRGPTGELFF. CDR3 bases: TGTGCCAGCAGTTTTGGACCCAGGGGCCCCACCGGGGAGCTGTTTTTT. The rearrangement uses TRBV12-3 or TRBV12-4 and TRBJ2-2; D might be TRBD1 (6 bases). The V end lost 3 bases, the J end lost 4 bases, and 15 bases lay between the germline ends. CDR3 length equals 16 residues.

Only a few counts were recorded for this clonotype. V usage is TRBV29-1 and J usage is TRBJ2-4; 8 nucleotides line up with TRBD2. This CDR3 region has 22 residues. The V segment lost 3 bases and the J segment 3 bases; nucleotides outside the gene matches: 28. Germline V gene data show CDR1 as SQVTM and CDR2 as ANQGSEA. The CDR3 nucleotides read TGCAGCGTTGAGGTTTTTGAGCCGAAAAAACCCCTGGGACTAGTGGGCAAAAACATTCAGTACTTC. It is translated as CSVEVFEPKKPLGLVGKNIQYF.

The V gene is TRBV5-6, the J gene TRBJ2-6, with D unclear. Germline CDR1 is SGHDT and CDR2 is YYEEEE. This CDR3 contains 15 residues. The V and J ends lost 4 bases and 1 base respectively, with 9 bases between them. In nucleotides, the CDR3 is TGTGCCAGCAGCCTCCTACAGTCTGGGGCCAACGTCCTGACTTTC. Translated, it gives CASSLLQSGANVLTF.

There are a few counts of this clonotype. This sequence joins TRBV12-3 or TRBV12-4 and TRBJ2-3, with D hard to call. The CDR3 is made up of 15 amino acids. V lost 5 bases, J lost 0 bases, and 12 bases lay in between. The CDR3 loop reads CASSPRKVSTDTQYF. The CDR3 region has the DNA TGTGCCAGCAGTCCCCGCAAGGTCAGCACAGATACGCAGTATTTT.

The chain couples TRBV20-1 to TRBJ1-1; D unclear. V lost 0 bases, J lost 6 bases, and 11 bases lay in between. This CDR3 contains 13 residues. Germline V CDR1 and CDR2: DFQATT, SNEGSKA (reference sequence). DNA for the CDR3: TGCAGTGCTAGAGATTCGGGGATCGCTGAAGCTTTCTTT. The encoded protein is CSARDSGIAEAFF.

This clonotype has a handful of counts. The rearrangement joins TRBV20-1 to TRBJ1-1, with 10 bases lining up with TRBD1. V gave up 6 bases and J gave up 2 bases; unmatched junction bases: 3. The CDR3 has 13 residues. CDR1 DFQATT and CDR2 SNEGSKA come from the germline V gene (reference sequence). CDR3 bases: TGCAGTGCACAGACAGGGGGCAACACTGAAGCTTTCTTT. Its protein is CSAQTGGNTEAFF.

J is TRBJ2-1 and V is TRBV2, with 7 bases fitting TRBD2. The CDR3 totals 13 residues. With 7 bases clipped from V and 5 bases from J, the junction kept 5 bases outside the gene matches. Germline loops: CDR1 SNHLY, CDR2 FYNNEI. DNA for the CDR3: TGTGCCAGCACTCGACTAGCTGACAATGAGCAGTTCTTC. As protein: CASTRLADNEQFF.

This clonotype was seen only a few times. The rearrangement joins TRBV15 to TRBJ2-5, with D perhaps matching TRBD1 (6 bases). Germline CDR1 reads LNHNV; CDR2 reads YYDKDF (reference sequence). The CDR3 is made up of 15 amino acids. V shed 4 bases and J shed 2 bases, with 14 bases lying between them. The CDR3 is CATSNLQGTQETQYF. In DNA, the CDR3 is TGTGCCACCAGCAACCTACAGGGAACTCAAGAGACCCAGTACTTC.

The rearrangement links TRBV12-3 or TRBV12-4 to TRBJ1-5; D unresolved. The CDR3 is made up of 15 amino acids. V lost 4 bases and J 0 bases, leaving 10 bases between the germline ends. DNA of the CDR3: TGTGCCAGCAGTTCCCACCAATATAGCAATCAGCCCCAGCATTTT. It codes for CASSSHQYSNQPQHF.

Only a few counts were recorded for this clonotype. The V call is TRBV7-9, the J call TRBJ1-1; a possible D gene is TRBD1 (5 bases). CDR3 length equals 16 residues. The V gene's germline CDR1 is SEHNR and CDR2 FQNEAQ (reference sequence). V lost 5 bases and J 3 bases, leaving 19 bases between the germline ends. CDR3 in DNA: TGTGCCAGCAGCCCAGGTGGTGGGGGGTATTACACTGAAGCTTTCTTT. Protein sequence: CASSPGGGGYYTEAFF.

This clonotype was picked up a small number of times. V is TRBV3-1 and J is TRBJ2-7, with TRBD1 matching 8 bases. After removal of 4 bases from V and 3 bases from J, the junction contained 11 bases not matched to a gene. Germline V gives CDR1 LGHDT, CDR2 YNNKEL (reference sequence). The CDR3 sequence is 16 residues long. The DNA of the CDR3 is TGTGCCAGCAGCCTGGAGGACAGGGCGAGACGCTACGAGCAGTACTTC. Protein product: CASSLEDRARRYEQYF.

V and J are TRBV14 and TRBJ1-6, with a weak D call TRBD1 (6 bases). The CDR3 contains 13 residues. Trimming pared 6 bases from V and 7 bases from J, leaving 10 bases between. Germline V lookup: CDR1 SGHDN, CDR2 FVKESK. The CDR3 coding sequence is TGTGCCAGCAGACCAGGGGTGAATTCACCCCTCCACTTT. Translating it yields CASRPGVNSPLHF. The variable domain in full, completed from reference TRBV14 and TRBJ1-6, reads EAGVTQFPSHSVIEKGQTVTLRCDPISGHDNLYWYRRVMGKEIKFLLHFVKESKQDESGMPNNRFLAERTGGTYSTLKVQPAELEDSGVYFCASRPGVNSPLHFGNGTRLTVT.

The chain links TRBV2 to TRBJ1-4; 7 nucleotides line up with TRBD1. Trimming at V came to 6 bases and at J to 0 bases, leaving 10 bases not matched to a gene. The CDR3 contains 17 residues. Germline V CDR1 and CDR2: SNHLY, FYNNEI. The CDR3 sequence: CASRAGQAPATNEKLFF. The CDR3 DNA reads as TGTGCCAGCAGAGCCGGACAGGCACCTGCAACTAATGAAAAACTGTTTTTT.

The chain joins TRBV29-1 to TRBJ2-2; no reliable D call. Germline lookup yields CDR1 SQVTM and CDR2 ANQGSEA. The CDR3 covers 13 residues. Trimming pared 8 bases from V and 1 base from J, leaving 11 bases between. The CDR3 bases are TGCAGCACCCTCGAAGGGAACACCGGGGAGCTGTTTTTT. It yields the protein CSTLEGNTGELFF.

This clonotype has only a few counts. V and J are TRBV7-2 and TRBJ2-3; D may be TRBD2 (6 bases). The germline V and J ends were trimmed by 2 bases and 0 bases, with 12 bases remaining between them. CDR1 and CDR2 from the germline V gene are SGHTA and FQGNSA. The CDR3 has 16 amino acids. Here the CDR3 reads CASSLLGGTSTDTQYF. The CDR3 nucleotides read TGTGCCAGCAGCTTACTAGGCGGGACTAGCACAGATACGCAGTATTTT.

This clonotype was recorded many times. The rearrangement uses TRBV27 and TRBJ2-2; TRBD1 agrees at 11 bases. CDR3 length: 15 residues. The V gene's germline CDR1 is MNHEY and CDR2 SMNVEV (reference sequence). V trimming: 6 bases; J trimming: 0 bases; junction bases outside the gene matches: 0. CDR3 DNA: TGTGCCAGCAGGGGACAGGGGGCGAACACCGGGGAGCTGTTTTTT. It translates to CASRGQGANTGELFF.